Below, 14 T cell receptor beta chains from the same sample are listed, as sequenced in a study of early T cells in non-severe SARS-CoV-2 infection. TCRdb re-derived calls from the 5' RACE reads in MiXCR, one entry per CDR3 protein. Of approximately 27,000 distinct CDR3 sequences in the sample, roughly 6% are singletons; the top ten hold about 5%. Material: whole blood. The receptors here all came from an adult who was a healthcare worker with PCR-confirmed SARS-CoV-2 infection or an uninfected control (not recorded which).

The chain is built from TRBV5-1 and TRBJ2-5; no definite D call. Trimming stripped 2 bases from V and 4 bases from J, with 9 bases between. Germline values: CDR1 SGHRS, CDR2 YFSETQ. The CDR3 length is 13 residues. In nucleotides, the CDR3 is TGCGCCAGCAGCTTAGATGGACCAGAGACCCAGTACTTC. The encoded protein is CASSLDGPETQYF.

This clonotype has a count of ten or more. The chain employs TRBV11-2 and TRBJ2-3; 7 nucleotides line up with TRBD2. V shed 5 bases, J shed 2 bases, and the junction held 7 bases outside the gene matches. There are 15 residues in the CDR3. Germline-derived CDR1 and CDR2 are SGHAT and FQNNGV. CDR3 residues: CASSLGTISTDTQYF. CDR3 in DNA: TGTGCCAGCAGCCTCGGGACTATATCCACAGATACGCAGTATTTT.

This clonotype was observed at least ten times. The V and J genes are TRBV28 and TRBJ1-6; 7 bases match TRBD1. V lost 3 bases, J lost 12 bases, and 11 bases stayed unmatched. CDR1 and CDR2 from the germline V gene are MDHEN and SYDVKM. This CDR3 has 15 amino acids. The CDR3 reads CASSFPPGQKEPLHF. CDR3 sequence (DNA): TGTGCCAGCAGTTTTCCCCCGGGACAGAAGGAACCCCTCCACTTT.

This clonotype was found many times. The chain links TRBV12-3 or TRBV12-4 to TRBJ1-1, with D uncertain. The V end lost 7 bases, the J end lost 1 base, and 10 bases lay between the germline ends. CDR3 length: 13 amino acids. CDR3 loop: CASNMDQNTEAFF. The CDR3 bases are TGTGCCAGCAACATGGACCAGAACACTGAAGCTTTCTTT.

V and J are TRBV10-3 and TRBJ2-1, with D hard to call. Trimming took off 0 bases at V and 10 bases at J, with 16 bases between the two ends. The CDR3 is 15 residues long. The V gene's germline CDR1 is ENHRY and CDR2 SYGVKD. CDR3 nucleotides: TGTGCCATCAGTGAGTCGACTCTGGGTACAGTGGAGCAGTTCTTC. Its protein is CAISESTLGTVEQFF.

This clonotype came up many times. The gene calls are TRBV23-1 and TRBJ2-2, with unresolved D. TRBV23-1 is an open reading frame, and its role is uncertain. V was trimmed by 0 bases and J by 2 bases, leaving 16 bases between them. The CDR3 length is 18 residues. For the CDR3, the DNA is TGCGCCAGCAGTCAATCCGCGACTCGGACGACCAACACCGGGGAGCTGTTTTTT. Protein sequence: CASSQSATRTTNTGELFF.

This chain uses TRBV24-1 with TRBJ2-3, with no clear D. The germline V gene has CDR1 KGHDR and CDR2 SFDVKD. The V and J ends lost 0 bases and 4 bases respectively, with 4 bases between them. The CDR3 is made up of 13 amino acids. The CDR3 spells CATSDLPSDTQYF. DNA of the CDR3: TGTGCCACCAGTGATTTGCCCTCAGATACGCAGTATTTT.

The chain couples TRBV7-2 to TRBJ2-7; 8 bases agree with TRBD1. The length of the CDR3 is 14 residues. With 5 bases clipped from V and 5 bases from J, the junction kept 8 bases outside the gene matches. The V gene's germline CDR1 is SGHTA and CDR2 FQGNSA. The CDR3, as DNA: TGTGCCAGCAGCCCAAGGACAGGGCTGGACGAGCAGTACTTC. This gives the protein CASSPRTGLDEQYF.

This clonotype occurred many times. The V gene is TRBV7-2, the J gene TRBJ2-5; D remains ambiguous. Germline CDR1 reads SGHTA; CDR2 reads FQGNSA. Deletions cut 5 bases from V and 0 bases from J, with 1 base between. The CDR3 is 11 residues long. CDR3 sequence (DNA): TGTGCCAGCAGCAACCAAGAGACCCAGTACTTC. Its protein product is CASSNQETQYF.

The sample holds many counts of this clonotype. CDR3 loop: CSARRTGGKTHQPQHF. The CDR3 DNA is TGCAGTGCTAGACGGACAGGGGGCAAGACCCATCAGCCCCAGCATTTT. V gene TRBV20-1 combines with J gene TRBJ1-5; 11 bases are a match to TRBD1. The V and J ends lost 2 bases and 5 bases, in that order; junction bases with no gene match: 8. The CDR3 is 16 residues long. Per germline, CDR1 DFQATT and CDR2 SNEGSKA (reference sequence).

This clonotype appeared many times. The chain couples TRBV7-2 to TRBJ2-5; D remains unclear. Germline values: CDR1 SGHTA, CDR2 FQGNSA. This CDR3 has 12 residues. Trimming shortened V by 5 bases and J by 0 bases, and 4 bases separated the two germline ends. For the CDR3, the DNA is TGTGCCAGCAGCACCTACCAAGAGACCCAGTACTTC. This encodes CASSTYQETQYF.

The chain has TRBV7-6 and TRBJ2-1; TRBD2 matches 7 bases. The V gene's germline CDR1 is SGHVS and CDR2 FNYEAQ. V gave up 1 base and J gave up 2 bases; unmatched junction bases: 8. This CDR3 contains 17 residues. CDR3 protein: CASSLGGRAGTYNEQFF. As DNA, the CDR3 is TGTGCCAGCAGCTTAGGTGGGAGGGCCGGTACCTACAATGAGCAGTTCTTC.

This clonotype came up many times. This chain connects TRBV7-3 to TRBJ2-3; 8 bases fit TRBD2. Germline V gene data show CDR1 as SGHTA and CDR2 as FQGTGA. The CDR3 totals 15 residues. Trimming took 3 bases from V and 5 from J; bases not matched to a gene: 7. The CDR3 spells CASSLDSSGKDTQYF. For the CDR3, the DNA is TGTGCCAGCAGCTTGGATAGTAGCGGGAAAGATACGCAGTATTTT.

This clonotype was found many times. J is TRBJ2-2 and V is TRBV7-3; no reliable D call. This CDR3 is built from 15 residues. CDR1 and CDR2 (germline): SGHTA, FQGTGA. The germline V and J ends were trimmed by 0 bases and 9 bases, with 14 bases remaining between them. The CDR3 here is CASSLTAGPRRELFF. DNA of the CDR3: TGTGCCAGCAGCTTAACGGCCGGGCCGAGGAGGGAGCTGTTTTTT.